This TCR beta chain is drawn from a study of vaccination effects on CD4 cells after COVID-19 (dated 2022 in TCRdb). Context from the whole study: Each participant received two doses of an mRNA SARS-CoV-2 vaccine, either BNT162b2 or mRNA-1273. Pre-vaccine samples were drawn from a couple of convalescent patients 16 days and one week before the first dose, at 142 and 148 days after COVID-19 diagnosis. In both COVID-19 convalescent patients and infection-naive vaccine recipients, the study compared SARS-CoV-2 spike-specific CD4+ TCR repertoires from before mRNA vaccination with those from after it. The full study included roughly 11 COVID-19 convalescent patients and a few SARS-CoV-2-naive healthy vaccine recipients. Cultures from other donors in the study were sequenced using the Oncomine TCR Beta short-read assay on an Illumina iSeq 100. Results and caveats for the whole study, not just this receptor: Clones induced by infection and clones induced by vaccination both contracted markedly at late timepoints after vaccination, which fits with T cell responses waning over time. Only a small number of convalescent patients were included, and no early post-infection timepoints were available, which limited the study. For convalescent patients, new clones induced by the vaccine made up most of the post-vaccine spike-reactive repertoire, and these new clones were largely distinct from the clones induced by infection.

The CDR3 measures 16 amino acids from cysteine to phenylalanine. Left in the record is the CDR3 DNA by itself, 48 bases read in frame from the first base. The germline V end is reduced by 6 bases and the J end by 8 bases; junction bases left unmatched: 15. Based on the germline V gene (reference sequence), the CDR1 and CDR2 sequences are LNHDA and SQIVND. To identify antigen-specific CD4+ T cell clonotypes by their expansion, the ViraFEST assay first stimulated PBMC with viral peptide pools and then applied TCR sequencing. After less than eleven days of culture, CD4+ T cells were isolated with the EasySep CD4+ T cell isolation kit. PCR-confirmed SARS-CoV-2 infection had occurred in convalescent patients between March and December 2020, before the Alpha, Beta and Delta variants emerged in the United States. Some 1.9 million PBMC per well were cultured with around 9.8 ug/ml peptides in IMDM containing about 5% human AB serum, roughly 10 IU/ml IL-2 and gentamicin. On days 3 and 7, half of the culture medium was replaced with fresh IL-2-containing medium. Unless otherwise noted, each peptide stimulation condition was cultured in triplicate wells. Using Ficoll-Paque Plus gradient centrifugation, PBMC were separated from whole blood and then either used fresh or cryopreserved at -140C. The overlapping peptide pools covered the spike proteins of SARS-CoV-2 and of the common cold coronaviruses HCoV-NL63, HCoV-OC43 and HCoV-229E. Genomic DNA was extracted from cultured CD4+ T cells with the QIAamp micro DNA kit.

The receptor library was made with the immunoSEQ multiplex PCR assay. DNA from the cultured and isolated CD4+ T cells underwent TCR beta CDR3 sequencing. Per the original workflow: Non-productive TCR sequences were discarded, and reads were trimmed to the CDR3 region, with only CDR3s of 7 or more amino acids retained. Antigen-specific clonotypes were identified using the MANAFEST web app by comparison of expansion in peptide wells against reference cultures. To count as positive, a clone had to show expansion at FDR<0.05 compared with the reference and with all other wells, an odds ratio above 5, and a frequency above 0.1% in two replicate wells. Clonotypes significantly expanded in SARS-CoV-2 spike wells and in at least one common cold coronavirus spike condition were defined as cross-reactive. Using the stringdist R package, CDR3 similarity was measured by Levenshtein distance, and unrooted trees were constructed with ape in R 3.6.1. TCRdb stores this immuneACCESS table with in-frame sequences only. Part of the clones is absent; in the studies checked, under half of the shortfall reflects unresolved V genes, and no reason is known for the rest. Clonal size and the V and J genes are those of that table, whereas D and trimming came from the DNA. The sample profile shows 20,000 to 30,000 clones; 69% of them were found once. Roughly 18% of the sample is in the top ten clones.

To note about this clone: Its cognate antigen has yet to be identified. Within one base of it there is no much larger clone, and no base qualities were kept.

Recombination joined TRBV19 with TRBJ1-4, with 7 bases matching TRBD1. The receptor was derived from a human donor who had a prior SARS-CoV-2 infection. The source was CD4+ T cells from PBMCs cultured with SARS-CoV-2 spike peptides, collected before COVID-19 vaccination. In light of the paper, this sample's cell subset or site label describes: SARS-CoV-2 spike overlapping peptide pool stimulation. The CDR3 in this case is CASSDTGAANTEKLFF. The nucleotide sequence reads TGTGCCAGTAGCGACACAGGGGCCGCCAACACAGAAAAACTGTTTTTT.